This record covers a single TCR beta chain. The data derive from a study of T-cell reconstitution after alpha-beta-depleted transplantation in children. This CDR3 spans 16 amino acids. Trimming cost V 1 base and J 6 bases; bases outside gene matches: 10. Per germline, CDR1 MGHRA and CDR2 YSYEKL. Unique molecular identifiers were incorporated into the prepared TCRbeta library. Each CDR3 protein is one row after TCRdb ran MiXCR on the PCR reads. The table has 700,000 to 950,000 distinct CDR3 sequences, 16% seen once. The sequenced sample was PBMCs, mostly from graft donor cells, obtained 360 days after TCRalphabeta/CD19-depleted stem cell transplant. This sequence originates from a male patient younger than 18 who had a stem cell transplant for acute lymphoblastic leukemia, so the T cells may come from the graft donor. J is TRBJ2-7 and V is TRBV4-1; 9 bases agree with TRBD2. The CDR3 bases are TGCGCCAGCAGCCAAGTGGGACTAGCTATGGTTAGCGAGCAGTACTTC. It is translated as CASSQVGLAMVSEQYF.